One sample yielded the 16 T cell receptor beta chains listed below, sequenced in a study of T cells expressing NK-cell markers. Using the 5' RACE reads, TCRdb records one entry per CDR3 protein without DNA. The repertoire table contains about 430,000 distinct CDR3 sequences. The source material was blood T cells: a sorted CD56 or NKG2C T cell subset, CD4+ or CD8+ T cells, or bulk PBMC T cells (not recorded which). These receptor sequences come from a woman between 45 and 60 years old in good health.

This chain's CDR3 is CSARTGDHDGYTF. The chain is built from TRBV29-1 and TRBJ1-2; the TCRdb call, TRBD1, lacks DNA for checking. There are 13 residues in the CDR3. Germline values: CDR1 SQVTM, CDR2 ANQGSEA.

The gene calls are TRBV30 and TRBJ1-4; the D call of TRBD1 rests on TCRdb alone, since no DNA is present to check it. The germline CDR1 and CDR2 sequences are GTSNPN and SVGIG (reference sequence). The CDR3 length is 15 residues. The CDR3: CAWSVTSGQAVKLFF.

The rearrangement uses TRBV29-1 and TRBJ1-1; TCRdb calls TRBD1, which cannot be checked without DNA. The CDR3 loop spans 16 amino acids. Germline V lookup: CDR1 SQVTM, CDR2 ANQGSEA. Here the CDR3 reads CSVIKIPGRMNTEAFF.

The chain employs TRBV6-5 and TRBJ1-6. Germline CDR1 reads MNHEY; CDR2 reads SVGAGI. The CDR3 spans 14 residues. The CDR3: CASSYDVGGAPLHF.

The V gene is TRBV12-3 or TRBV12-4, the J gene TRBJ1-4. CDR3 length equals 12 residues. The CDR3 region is CASSLGWEKLFF.

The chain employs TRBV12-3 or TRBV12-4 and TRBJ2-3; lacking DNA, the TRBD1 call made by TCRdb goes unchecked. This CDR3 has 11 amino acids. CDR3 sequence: CASRGGWTQYF.

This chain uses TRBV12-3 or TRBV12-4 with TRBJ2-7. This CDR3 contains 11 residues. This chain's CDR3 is CASSMNYEQYF.

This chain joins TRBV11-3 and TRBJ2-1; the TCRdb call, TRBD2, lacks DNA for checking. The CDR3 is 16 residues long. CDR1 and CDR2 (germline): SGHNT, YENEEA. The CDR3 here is CASSSPGLAGEGEQFF.

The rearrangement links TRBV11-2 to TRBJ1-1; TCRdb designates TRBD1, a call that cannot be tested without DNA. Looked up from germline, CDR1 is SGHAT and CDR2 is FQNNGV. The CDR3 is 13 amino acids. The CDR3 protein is CASSHTGSTEAFF. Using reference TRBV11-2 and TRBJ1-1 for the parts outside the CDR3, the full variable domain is EAGVAQSPRYKIIEKRQSVAFWCNPISGHATLYWYQQILGQGPKLLIQFQNNGVVDDSQLPKDRFSAERLKGVDSTLKIQPAKLEDSAVYLCASSHTGSTEAFFGQGTRLTVV.

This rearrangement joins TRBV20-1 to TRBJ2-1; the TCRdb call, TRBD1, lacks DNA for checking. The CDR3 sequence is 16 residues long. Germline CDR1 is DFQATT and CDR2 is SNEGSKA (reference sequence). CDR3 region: CSARVNTGGVFNEQFF.

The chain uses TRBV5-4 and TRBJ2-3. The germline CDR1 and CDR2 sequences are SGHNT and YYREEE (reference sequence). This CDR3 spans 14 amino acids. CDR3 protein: CASSPTDRTDTQYF.

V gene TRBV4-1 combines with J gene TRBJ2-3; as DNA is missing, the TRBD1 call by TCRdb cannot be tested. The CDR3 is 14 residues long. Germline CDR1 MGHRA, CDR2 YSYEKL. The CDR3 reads CASSQESPSHTQYF.

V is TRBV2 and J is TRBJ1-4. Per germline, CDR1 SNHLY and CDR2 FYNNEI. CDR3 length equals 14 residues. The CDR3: CASSRRGPSEKLFF.

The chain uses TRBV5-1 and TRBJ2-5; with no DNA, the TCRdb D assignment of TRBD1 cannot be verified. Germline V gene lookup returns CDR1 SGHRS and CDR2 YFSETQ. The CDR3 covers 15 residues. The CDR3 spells CASKPSTGGYETQYF.

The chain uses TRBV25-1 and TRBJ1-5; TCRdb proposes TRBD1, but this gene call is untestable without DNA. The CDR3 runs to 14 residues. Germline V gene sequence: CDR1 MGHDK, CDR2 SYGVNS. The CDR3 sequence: CASRGTGFGQPQHF.

The CDR3 reads CSASVNSGGNNEQFF. This chain links TRBV20-1 with TRBJ2-1; TCRdb lists TRBD2, though no DNA is available to test this call. CDR1 DFQATT and CDR2 SNEGSKA come from the germline V gene (reference sequence). The CDR3 is 15 amino acids.